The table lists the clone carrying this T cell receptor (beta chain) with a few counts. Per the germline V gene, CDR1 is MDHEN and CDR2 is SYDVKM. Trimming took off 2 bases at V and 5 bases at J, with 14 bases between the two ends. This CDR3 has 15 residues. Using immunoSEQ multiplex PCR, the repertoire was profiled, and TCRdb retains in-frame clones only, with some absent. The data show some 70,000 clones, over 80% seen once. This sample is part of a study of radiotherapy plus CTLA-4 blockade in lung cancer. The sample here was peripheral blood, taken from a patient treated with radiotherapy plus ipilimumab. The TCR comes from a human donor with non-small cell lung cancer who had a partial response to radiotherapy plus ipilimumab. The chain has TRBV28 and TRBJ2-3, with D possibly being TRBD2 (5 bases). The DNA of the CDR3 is TGTGCCAGCAGTTTACGAGGCGTAGGAGGAGATACGCAGTATTTT. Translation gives CASSLRGVGGDTQYF.